This passage covers 15 T cell receptor beta chains from one sample sequenced in a study of T-cell reconstitution after alpha-beta-depleted transplantation in children. Unique molecular identifiers were incorporated when the TCRbeta library was constructed. TCRdb re-derived calls from the PCR reads in MiXCR, one entry per CDR3 protein. In the table there are 250,000 to 300,000 distinct CDR3 sequences, around 9.6% of which are singletons. The sample consisted of PBMCs from the stem cell graft donor, taken from the stem cell graft. The receptors stem from a human donor who donated a stem cell graft to a child with SCID.

The V call is TRBV29-1, the J call TRBJ2-2; 11 bases match TRBD1. Trimming at V came to 6 bases and at J to 5 bases, leaving 2 bases not matched to a gene. The germline V gene has CDR1 SQVTM and CDR2 ANQGSEA. This CDR3 contains 13 residues. CDR3 sequence (DNA): TGCAGCGTCGGGACAGGGGGAACCGGGGAGCTGTTTTTT. Encoded protein: CSVGTGGTGELFF.

In this sample, this clonotype turned up a few times. The chain employs TRBV6-5 and TRBJ1-3, with TRBD1 identical over 7 bases. The CDR3 has 15 amino acids. J gave up 0 bases and V 4 bases, and 3 bases lay outside the gene matches. Germline values: CDR1 MNHEY, CDR2 SVGAGI. CDR3 region: CASSFGTASGNTIYF. The CDR3 nucleotides read TGTGCCAGCAGTTTCGGGACAGCCTCTGGAAACACCATATATTTT.

The rearrangement uses TRBV10-2 and TRBJ1-1, with D unclear. There are 16 residues in the CDR3. Looked up from germline, CDR1 is WSHSY and CDR2 is SAAADI. V was trimmed by 6 bases and J by 0 bases, leaving 17 bases between them. The CDR3 sequence is CASRERLIDMNTEAFF. In DNA, the CDR3 is TGCGCCAGCAGGGAAAGACTCATAGACATGAACACTGAAGCTTTCTTT.

This clonotype was detected many times. The chain employs TRBV5-5 and TRBJ1-2; tentatively, D is TRBD1 (5 bases). The CDR3 contains 14 residues. The ends were cut back, 3 bases at V and 3 bases at J, with 12 bases in the middle. CDR1 and CDR2 (germline): SGHKS, YYEKEE (reference sequence). CDR3 sequence (DNA): TGTGCCAGCAGCTCCTCGACAGCTTACTATGGCTACACCTTC. The encoded protein is CASSSSTAYYGYTF. Drawing the rest from reference TRBV5-5 and TRBJ1-2, the complete variable domain is DAGVTQSPTHLIKTRGQQVTLRCSPISGHKSVSWYQQVLGQGPQFIFQYYEKEERGRGNFPDRFSARQFPNYSSELNVNALLLGDSALYLCASSSSTAYYGYTFGSGTRLTVV.

V gene TRBV7-2 combines with J gene TRBJ1-2, with 9 bases that match TRBD1. The J segment lost 2 bases and the V segment lost 4 bases, leaving 5 bases of the junction unmatched. Germline V gene lookup returns CDR1 SGHTA and CDR2 FQGNSA. The CDR3 covers 15 residues. The CDR3 bases are TGTGCCAGCAGCTCTGCCGGGACAGGGAACTATGGCTACACCTTC. Amino acids: CASSSAGTGNYGYTF.

This chain uses TRBV5-1 with TRBJ2-3; D gene ambiguous. The CDR3 spans 14 residues. V dropped 2 bases and J dropped 2 bases, with 9 bases sitting between them. Germline V gives CDR1 SGHRS, CDR2 YFSETQ. The CDR3 bases are TGCGCCAGCAGCTTTTGGTCGATCACAGATACGCAGTATTTT. This codes for CASSFWSITDTQYF.

The chain uses TRBV20-1 and TRBJ2-7; 7 nucleotides match TRBD2. The CDR3 extends over 14 amino acids. Unmatched junction bases numbered 11, after V lost 3 bases and J lost 6 bases. Per the germline V gene, CDR1 is DFQATT and CDR2 is SNEGSKA (reference sequence). The CDR3 reads CSARVAGGGGEQYF. The CDR3 DNA reads TGCAGTGCTAGGGTAGCGGGTGGAGGTGGCGAGCAGTACTTC.

V is TRBV4-1 and J is TRBJ2-7; no definite D call. V was pared by 0 bases and J by 3 bases, with 6 bases between. The CDR3 loop spans 13 amino acids. Germline lookup yields CDR1 MGHRA and CDR2 YSYEKL. The DNA of the CDR3 is TGCGCCAGCAGCCAAGATCCTTTCTACGAGCAGTACTTC. Amino acids: CASSQDPFYEQYF.

This chain joins TRBV10-3 and TRBJ2-1; the match to TRBD2 covers 11 bases. V lost 3 bases and J lost 12; bases outside the gene matches: 7. There are 14 residues in the CDR3. From germline, CDR1 is ENHRY and CDR2 SYGVKD. CDR3 in DNA: TGTGCCATCAGTGAACGGCTAGCGGGGGGAGGGCAGTTCTTC. It encodes CAISERLAGGGQFF.

This clonotype was counted a few times. V is TRBV12-3 or TRBV12-4 and J is TRBJ2-7; 8 positions match TRBD2. V shed 3 bases, J shed 6 bases, and the junction held 7 bases outside the gene matches. This CDR3 spans 14 amino acids. CDR3 sequence reads: CASSFNAGGLEQYF. The CDR3 DNA reads TGTGCCAGCAGTTTTAACGCGGGGGGACTCGAGCAGTACTTC.

The chain links TRBV4-1 to TRBJ2-2, with D unresolved. This CDR3 comprises 14 residues. Germline-derived CDR1 and CDR2 are MGHRA and YSYEKL. V was shortened by 0 bases and J by 6 bases, with 8 bases between the two germline ends. The CDR3 is CASSQDQVAGELFF. The CDR3, as DNA: TGCGCCAGCAGCCAAGATCAGGTCGCCGGGGAGCTGTTTTTT.

The chain links TRBV5-1 to TRBJ2-5; 11 bases are a match to TRBD1. Germline-derived CDR1 and CDR2 are SGHRS and YFSETQ. The V and J ends lost 3 bases and 4 bases, in that order; junction bases with no gene match: 5. This CDR3 contains 15 residues. CDR3 DNA sequence: TGCGCCAGCAGCTCCCGGACAGGGGGCGGAGAGACCCAGTACTTC. Protein product: CASSSRTGGGETQYF.

The rearrangement joins TRBV3-1 to TRBJ2-7; D might be TRBD2 (7 bases). The CDR3 loop spans 15 amino acids. Trimming pared 4 bases from V and 0 bases from J, leaving 13 bases between. Germline V gene lookup returns CDR1 LGHDT and CDR2 YNNKEL (reference sequence). This chain's CDR3 is CASSPAGAYSYEQYF. The CDR3 nucleotides read TGTGCCAGCAGCCCTGCGGGGGCCTACTCCTACGAGCAGTACTTC.

Ten or more counts support this clonotype. The chain carries TRBV12-3 or TRBV12-4 and TRBJ2-1; D is unclear. This CDR3 comprises 13 residues. Trimming left V 6 bases short and J 4 bases short, with 10 bases between. In nucleotides, the CDR3 is TGTGCCAGCAGCATAACTGGATACAATGAGCAGTTCTTC. This encodes CASSITGYNEQFF.

This clonotype was counted a few times. The chain carries TRBV7-9 and TRBJ2-1, with unresolved D. CDR1 is SEHNR and CDR2 is FQNEAQ in the germline V gene (reference sequence). V lost 4 bases and J lost 0, with 13 bases in between. The CDR3 runs to 16 residues. As DNA, the CDR3 is TGTGCCAGCAGCTCAATAAACTTTAGCTCCTACAATGAGCAGTTCTTC. Translation: CASSSINFSSYNEQFF. The full variable domain, with the rest looked up from reference TRBV7-9 and TRBJ2-1, is DTGVSQNPRHKITKRGQNVTFRCDPISEHNRLYWYRQTLGQGPEFLTYFQNEAQLEKSRLLSDRFSAERPKGSFSTLEIQRTEQGDSAMYLCASSSINFSSYNEQFFGPGTRLTVL.